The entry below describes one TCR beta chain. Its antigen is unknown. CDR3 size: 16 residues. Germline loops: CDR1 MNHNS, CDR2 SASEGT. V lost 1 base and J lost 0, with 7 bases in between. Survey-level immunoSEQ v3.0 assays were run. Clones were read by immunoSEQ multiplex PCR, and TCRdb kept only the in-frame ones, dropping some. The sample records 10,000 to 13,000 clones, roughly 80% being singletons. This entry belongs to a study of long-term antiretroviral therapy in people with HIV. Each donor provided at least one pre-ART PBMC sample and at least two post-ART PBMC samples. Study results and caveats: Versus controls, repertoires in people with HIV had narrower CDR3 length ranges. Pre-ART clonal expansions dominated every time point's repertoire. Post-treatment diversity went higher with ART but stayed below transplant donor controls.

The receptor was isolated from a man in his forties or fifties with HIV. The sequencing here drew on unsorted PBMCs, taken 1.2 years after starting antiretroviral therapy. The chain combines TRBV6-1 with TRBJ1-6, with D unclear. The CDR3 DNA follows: TGTGCCAGCAGTGAAGTTTCAAGCTCCTATAATTCACCCCTCCACTTT. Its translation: CASSEVSSSYNSPLHF.